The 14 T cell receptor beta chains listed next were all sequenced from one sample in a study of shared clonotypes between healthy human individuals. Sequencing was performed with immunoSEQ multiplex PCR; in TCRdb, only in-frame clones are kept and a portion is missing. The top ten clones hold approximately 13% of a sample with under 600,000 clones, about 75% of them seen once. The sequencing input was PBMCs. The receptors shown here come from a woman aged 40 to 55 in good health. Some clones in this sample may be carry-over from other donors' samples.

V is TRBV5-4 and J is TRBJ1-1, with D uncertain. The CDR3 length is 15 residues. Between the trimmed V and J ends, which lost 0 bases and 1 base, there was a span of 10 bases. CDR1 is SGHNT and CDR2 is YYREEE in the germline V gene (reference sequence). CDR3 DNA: TGTGCCAGCAGCTTGGATGGGAAGACGAACACTGAAGCTTTCTTT. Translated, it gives CASSLDGKTNTEAFF. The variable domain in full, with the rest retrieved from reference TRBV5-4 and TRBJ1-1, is ETGVTQSPTHLIKTRGQQVTLRCSSQSGHNTVSWYQQALGQGPQFIFQYYREEENGRGNFPPRFSGLQFPNYSSELNVNALELDDSALYLCASSLDGKTNTEAFFGQGTRLTVV.

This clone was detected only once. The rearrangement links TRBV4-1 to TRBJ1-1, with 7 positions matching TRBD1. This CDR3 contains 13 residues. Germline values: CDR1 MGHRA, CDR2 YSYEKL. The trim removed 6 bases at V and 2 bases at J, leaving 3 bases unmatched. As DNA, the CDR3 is TGCGCCAGCAGTCGGACAGGCAACACTGAAGCTTTCTTT. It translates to CASSRTGNTEAFF.

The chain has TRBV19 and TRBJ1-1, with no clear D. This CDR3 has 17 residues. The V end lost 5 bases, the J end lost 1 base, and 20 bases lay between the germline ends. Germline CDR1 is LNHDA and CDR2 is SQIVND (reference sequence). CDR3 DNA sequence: TGTGCCAGTAGTCGCCGGGCGGGGAGAGGACCGAACACTGAAGCTTTCTTT. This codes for CASSRRAGRGPNTEAFF.

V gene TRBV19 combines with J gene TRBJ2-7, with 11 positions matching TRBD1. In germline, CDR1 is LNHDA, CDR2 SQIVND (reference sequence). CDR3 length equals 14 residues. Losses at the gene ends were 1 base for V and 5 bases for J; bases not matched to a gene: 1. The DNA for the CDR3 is TGTGCCAGTAGTATAGTGGGACAGGGGGACGAGCAGTACTTC. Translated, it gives CASSIVGQGDEQYF.

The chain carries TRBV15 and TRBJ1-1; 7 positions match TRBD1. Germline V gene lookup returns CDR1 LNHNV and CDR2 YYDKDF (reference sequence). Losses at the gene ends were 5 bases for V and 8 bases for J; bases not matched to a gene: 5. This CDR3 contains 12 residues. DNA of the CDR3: TGTGCCACCAGCTGGTTGGACAGGGAAGCTTTCTTT. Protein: CATSWLDREAFF.

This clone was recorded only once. CDR3: CASSLLPGGGLSYNEQFF. CDR3 coding DNA: TGCGCCAGCAGCCTGCTCCCCGGGGGCGGTCTCTCCTACAATGAGCAGTTCTTC. The rearrangement joins TRBV4-1 to TRBJ2-1; D might be TRBD1 or TRBD2, each matching 6 bases. Per germline, CDR1 MGHRA and CDR2 YSYEKL. The CDR3 is 18 amino acids. V was pared by 4 bases and J by 0 bases, with 19 bases between.

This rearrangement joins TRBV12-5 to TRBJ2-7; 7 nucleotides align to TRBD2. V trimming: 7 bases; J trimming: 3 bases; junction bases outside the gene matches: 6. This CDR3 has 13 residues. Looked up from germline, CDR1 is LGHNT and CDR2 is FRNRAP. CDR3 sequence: CASALGDYYEQYF. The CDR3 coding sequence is TGTGCTAGTGCCCTCGGGGACTACTACGAGCAGTACTTC. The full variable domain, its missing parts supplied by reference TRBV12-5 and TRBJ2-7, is DARVTQTPRHKVTEMGQEVTMRCQPILGHNTVFWYRQTMMQGLELLAYFRNRAPLDDSGMPKDRFSAEMPDATLATLKIQPSEPRDSAVYFCASALGDYYEQYFGPGTRLTVT.

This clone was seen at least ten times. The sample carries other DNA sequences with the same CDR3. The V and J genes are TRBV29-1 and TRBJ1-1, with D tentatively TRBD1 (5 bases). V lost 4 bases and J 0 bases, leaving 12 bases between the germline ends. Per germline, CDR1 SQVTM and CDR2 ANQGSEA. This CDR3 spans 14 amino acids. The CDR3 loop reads CSVVNPGMNTEAFF. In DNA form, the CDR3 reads TGCAGCGTTGTTAATCCAGGGATGAACACTGAAGCTTTCTTT.

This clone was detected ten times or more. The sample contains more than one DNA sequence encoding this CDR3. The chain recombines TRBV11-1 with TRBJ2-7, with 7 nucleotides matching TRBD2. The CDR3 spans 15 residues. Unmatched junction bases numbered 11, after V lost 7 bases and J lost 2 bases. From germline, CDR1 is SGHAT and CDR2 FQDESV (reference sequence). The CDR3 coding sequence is TGTGCCAGCACTACGATGGGAGGGCCCACCTACGAGCAGTACTTC. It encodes CASTTMGGPTYEQYF.

CDR3 DNA sequence: TGCAGTGCCGGGAAAGTAGATACGCAGTATTTT. Protein sequence: CSAGKVDTQYF. The chain carries TRBV20-1 and TRBJ2-3; tentative D call: TRBD2 (5 bases). The CDR3 is 11 residues long. The germline V and J ends were trimmed by 6 bases and 5 bases, with 9 bases remaining between them. Germline V lookup: CDR1 DFQATT, CDR2 SNEGSKA (reference sequence).

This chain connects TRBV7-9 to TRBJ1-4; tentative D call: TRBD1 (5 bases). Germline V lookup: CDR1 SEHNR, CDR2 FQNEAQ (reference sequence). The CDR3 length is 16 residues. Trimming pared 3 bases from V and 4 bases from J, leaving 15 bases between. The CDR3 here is CASSFSRRGSNEKLFF. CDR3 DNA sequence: TGTGCCAGCAGCTTCTCCCGACGGGGGAGTAATGAAAAACTGTTTTTT.

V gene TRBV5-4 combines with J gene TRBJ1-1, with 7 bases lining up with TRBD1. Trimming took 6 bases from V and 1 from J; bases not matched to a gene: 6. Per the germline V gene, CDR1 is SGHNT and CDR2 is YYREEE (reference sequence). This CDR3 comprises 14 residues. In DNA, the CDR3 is TGTGCCAGCATCAACAGGGGAGGGAACACTGAAGCTTTCTTT. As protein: CASINRGGNTEAFF.

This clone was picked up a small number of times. The CDR3: CAWRLGQELDGYTF. CDR3 bases: TGTGCCTGGAGGCTTGGTCAGGAGTTAGATGGCTACACCTTC. The chain joins TRBV30 to TRBJ1-2; no clear D gene. Trimming took off 3 bases at V and 6 bases at J, with 17 bases between the two ends. CDR1 GTSNPN and CDR2 SVGIG come from the germline V gene (reference sequence). The CDR3 has 14 amino acids.

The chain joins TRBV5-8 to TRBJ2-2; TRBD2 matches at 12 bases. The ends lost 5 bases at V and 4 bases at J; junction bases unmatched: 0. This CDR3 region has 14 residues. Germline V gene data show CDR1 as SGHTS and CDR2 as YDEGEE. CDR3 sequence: CASRLAGGTGELFF. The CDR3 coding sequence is TGTGCCAGCAGACTAGCGGGAGGCACCGGGGAGCTGTTTTTT.